These T cell receptor beta chains were read from a single sample in a study of PD-1 blockade in classical Hodgkin lymphoma. Using immunoSEQ multiplex PCR, the repertoire was profiled, and TCRdb retains in-frame clones only, with some absent. This sample has 15,000 to 20,000 clones, with about 84% found just once. Specimen: peripheral blood mononuclear cells (PBMCs), collected before the fourth cycle of nivolumab. Receptors were obtained from a human donor with classical Hodgkin lymphoma. Both conserved end residues are trimmed from each CDR3. For some rows the clone size is stated as once, few or many, or as a class when expanded; others skip it.

>TRBJ2-2|NA|TRBV6-1
ALSERGGTGELF
>TRBJ2-3|NA|TRBV4-3
ASSQSRGPDTQY
>TRBJ1-4|NA|TRBV6-5
ASRTANEKLF
>TRBJ1-1|NA|TRBV6-6
ASRPSLKSEGTF
>TRBJ2-2|NA|TRBV28
ASSVDRTGELF
>TRBJ2-2|NA|TRBV6-5
ASSSPGQGHTGELF
>TRBJ1-1|NA|TRBV5-4
ASTRNANTEAF
>TRBJ1-6|NA|TRBV6-1
ASTQGIYNSPLH
>TRBJ1-5|NA|TRBV4-1
ASSQGQGAAQPQH
>TRBJ2-1|NA|TRBV5-1
ASSLDGLSYNEQF
>TRBJ2-3|NA|TRBV19
ASSIGRGDTQY
>TRBJ1-1|NA|TRBV28
ASSPTSGATEAF
>TRBJ1-5|NA|TRBV7-7
ASSLAGFNQPQH
>TRBJ1-2|NA|TRBV7-2
ASSHYSVGGYT
>TRBJ2-1|once|TRBV30
AWSVPGGTYNEQF
>TRBJ2-1|NA|TRBV29-1
SADRATYNEQF
>TRBJ2-5|once|TRBV30
AWRTYQETQY
>TRBJ1-1|NA|TRBV28
ASRSGQVHNTEAF
>TRBJ2-5|NA|TRBV5-1
ASSIGQETQY
>TRBJ1-2|NA|TRBV29-1
SVDRGPRPVGYT
>TRBJ2-2|NA|TRBV5-1
ASSYRTGQAGELF
>TRBJ2-1|NA|TRBV19
ASTANRGNEQF
>TRBJ2-7|NA|TRBV15
ATSAHRVDEQY
>TRBJ1-2|NA|TRBV27
ASSPGWDRGYGYT
>TRBJ1-3|NA|TRBV7-8
ASSLVRAGNTIY
>TRBJ1-5|few|TRBV28
ASSRNQPQH
>TRBJ2-7|once|TRBV5-5
ASSLRQALRSYEQY
>TRBJ2-1|NA|TRBV7-9
ASSWGLAFHNEQF
>TRBJ1-1|NA|TRBV18
ASSRGQEAF
>TRBJ1-1|NA|TRBV6-6
ASSFRTGAF
>TRBJ1-5|NA|TRBV25-1
ASSEFGGHQPQH